Reported below is one TCR beta chain. TCRdb re-called the 5' RACE reads through MiXCR, storing one row per CDR3 protein. In the table there are about 690,000 distinct CDR3 sequences, less than 25% of which are singletons. The CDR3 has 16 amino acids. With 5 bases removed from V and 7 bases from J, the gap between germline ends came to 20 bases. This sample is part of a study of identical twins. The same specimen was also included in a second study, on T cells expressing NK-cell markers.

The sequence derives from a woman between 18 and 30 years old in good health. The sample was PBMCs. This chain joins TRBV12-3 or TRBV12-4 and TRBJ2-2; tentatively, D is TRBD1 or TRBD2 (6 bases each). The CDR3 loop is CASSPGDTTLGGELFF. The DNA of the CDR3 is TGTGCCAGCAGTCCGGGGGACACGACGCTCGGCGGGGAGCTGTTTTTT.